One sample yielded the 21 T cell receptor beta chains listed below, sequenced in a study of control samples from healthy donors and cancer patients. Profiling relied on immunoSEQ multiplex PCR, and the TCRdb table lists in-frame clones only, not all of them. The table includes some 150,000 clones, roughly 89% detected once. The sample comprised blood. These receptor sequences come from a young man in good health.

This CDR3 reads CASSSTGTSLGMGNQPQHF. CDR3 nucleotides: TGTGCCAGTAGTAGTACAGGGACCTCGTTGGGGATGGGCAATCAGCCCCAGCATTTT. The chain combines TRBV19 with TRBJ1-5, with a weak D call TRBD1 (6 bases). CDR3 size: 19 residues. Looked up from germline, CDR1 is LNHDA and CDR2 is SQIVND (reference sequence). V gave up 4 bases and J gave up 2 bases, with 24 bases separating them.

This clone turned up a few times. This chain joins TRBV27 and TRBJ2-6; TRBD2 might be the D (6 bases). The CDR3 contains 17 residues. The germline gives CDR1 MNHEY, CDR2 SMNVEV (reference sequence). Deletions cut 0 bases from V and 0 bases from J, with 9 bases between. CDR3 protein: CASSLSAGSSGANVLTF. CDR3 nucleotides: TGTGCCAGCAGTTTATCAGCGGGTAGCTCTGGGGCCAACGTCCTGACTTTC.

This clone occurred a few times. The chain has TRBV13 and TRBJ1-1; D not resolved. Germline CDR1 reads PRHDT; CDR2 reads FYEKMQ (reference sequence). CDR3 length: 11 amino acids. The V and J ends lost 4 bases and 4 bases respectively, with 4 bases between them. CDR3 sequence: CASSWGTEAFF. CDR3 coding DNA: TGTGCCAGCAGCTGGGGCACTGAAGCTTTCTTT. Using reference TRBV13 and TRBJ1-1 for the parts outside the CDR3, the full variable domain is AAGVIQSPRHLIKEKRETATLKCYPIPRHDTVYWYQQGPGQDPQFLISFYEKMQSDKGSIPDRFSAQQFSDYHSELNMSSLELGDSALYFCASSWGTEAFFGQGTRLTVV.

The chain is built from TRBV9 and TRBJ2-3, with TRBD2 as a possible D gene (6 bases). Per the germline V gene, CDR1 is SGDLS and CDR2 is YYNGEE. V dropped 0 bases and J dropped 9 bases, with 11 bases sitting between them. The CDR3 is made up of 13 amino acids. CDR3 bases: TGTGCCAGCAGCGTAGTTGAGGGGAGGACGCAGTATTTT. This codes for CASSVVEGRTQYF.

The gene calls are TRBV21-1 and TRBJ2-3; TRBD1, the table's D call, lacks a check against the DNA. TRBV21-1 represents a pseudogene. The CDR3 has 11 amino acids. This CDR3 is CASYRAGTQYF. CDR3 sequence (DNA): TGTGCCAGTTACAGGGCCGGGACGCAGTATTTT.

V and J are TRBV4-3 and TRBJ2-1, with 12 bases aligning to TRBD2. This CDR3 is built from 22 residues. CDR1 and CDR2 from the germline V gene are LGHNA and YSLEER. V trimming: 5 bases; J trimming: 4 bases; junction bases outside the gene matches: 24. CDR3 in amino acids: CASSADIPGLAGYVEKYNEQFF. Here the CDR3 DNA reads TGCGCCAGCAGCGCCGACATACCGGGACTAGCGGGTTATGTGGAGAAATACAATGAGCAGTTCTTC.

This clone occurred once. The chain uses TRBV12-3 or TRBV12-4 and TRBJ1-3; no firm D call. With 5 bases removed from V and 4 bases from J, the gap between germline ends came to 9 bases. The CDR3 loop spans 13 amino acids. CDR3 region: CASSIGVGNTIYF. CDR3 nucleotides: TGTGCCAGCAGTATAGGAGTCGGAAACACCATATATTTT.

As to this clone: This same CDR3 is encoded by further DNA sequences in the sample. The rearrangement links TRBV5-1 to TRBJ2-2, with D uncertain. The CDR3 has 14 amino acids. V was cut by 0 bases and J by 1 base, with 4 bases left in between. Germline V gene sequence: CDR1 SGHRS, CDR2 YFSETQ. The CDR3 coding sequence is TGCGCCAGCAGCTTGGAAGGGAACACCGGGGAGCTGTTTTTT. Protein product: CASSLEGNTGELFF.

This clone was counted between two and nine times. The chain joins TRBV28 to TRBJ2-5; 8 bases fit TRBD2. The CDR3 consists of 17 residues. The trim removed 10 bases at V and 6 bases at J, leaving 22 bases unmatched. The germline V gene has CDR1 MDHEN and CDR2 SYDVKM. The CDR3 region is CATEGGTSPSGFKTQYF. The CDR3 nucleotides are TGTGCCACCGAGGGTGGGACTAGTCCTAGTGGGTTTAAGACCCAGTACTTC.

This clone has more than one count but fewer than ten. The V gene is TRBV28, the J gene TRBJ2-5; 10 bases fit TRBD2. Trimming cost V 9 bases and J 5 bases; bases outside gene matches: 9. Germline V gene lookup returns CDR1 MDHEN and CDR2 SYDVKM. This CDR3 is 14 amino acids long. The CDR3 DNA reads TGTGCCAGGAATATAGCGGGGGGAGGGGAGACCCAGTACTTC. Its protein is CARNIAGGGETQYF.

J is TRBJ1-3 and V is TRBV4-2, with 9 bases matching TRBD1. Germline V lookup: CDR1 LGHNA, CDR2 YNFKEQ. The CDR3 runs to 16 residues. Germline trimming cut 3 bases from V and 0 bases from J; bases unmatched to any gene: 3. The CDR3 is CASSQGQGSSGNTIYF. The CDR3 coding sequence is TGTGCCAGCAGCCAGGGACAGGGTAGCTCTGGAAACACCATATATTTT.

The CDR3 is CASSQRPRGDEKLFF. CDR3 nucleotides: TGCGCCAGCAGCCAACGCCCCAGGGGCGATGAAAAACTGTTTTTT. The rearrangement uses TRBV4-1 and TRBJ1-4; TRBD1 is a possible D gene (6 bases). Germline CDR1 reads MGHRA; CDR2 reads YSYEKL. The CDR3 has 15 amino acids. With 2 bases removed from V and 6 bases from J, the gap between germline ends came to 13 bases.

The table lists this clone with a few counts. The CDR3 here is CASSQSILGRTGGGANVLTF. In DNA form, the CDR3 reads TGCGCCAGCAGTCAATCGATCCTTGGTCGGACAGGGGGCGGGGCCAACGTCCTGACTTTC. The chain is built from TRBV23-1 and TRBJ2-6, with 11 bases that match TRBD1. TRBV23-1 is an open reading frame whose function is uncertain. This CDR3 comprises 20 residues. V trimming: 0 bases; J trimming: 4 bases; junction bases outside the gene matches: 11.

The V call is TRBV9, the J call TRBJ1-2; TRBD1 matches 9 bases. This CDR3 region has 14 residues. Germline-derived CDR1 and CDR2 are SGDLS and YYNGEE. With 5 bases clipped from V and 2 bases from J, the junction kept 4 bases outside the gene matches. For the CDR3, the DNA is TGTGCCAGCAGTCGGGACAGGGCCAACTATGGCTACACCTTC. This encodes CASSRDRANYGYTF.

The CDR3 spells CASSLFAGGGTEAFF. Written as DNA, the CDR3 is TGTGCCAGCAGCTTATTCGCAGGGGGCGGCACTGAAGCTTTCTTT. The chain recombines TRBV7-3 with TRBJ1-1, with 8 bases that match TRBD1. Germline CDR1 is SGHTA and CDR2 is FQGTGA. J lost 4 bases, V lost 2 bases, and 6 bases had no gene match. The CDR3 is made up of 15 amino acids.

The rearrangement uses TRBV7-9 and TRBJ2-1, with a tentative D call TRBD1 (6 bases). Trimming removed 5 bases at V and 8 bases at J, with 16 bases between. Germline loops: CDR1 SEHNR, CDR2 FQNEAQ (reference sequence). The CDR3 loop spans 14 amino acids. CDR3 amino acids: CASSHTTGWDEQFF. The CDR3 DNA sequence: TGTGCCAGCAGCCATACGACAGGTTGGGATGAGCAGTTCTTC.

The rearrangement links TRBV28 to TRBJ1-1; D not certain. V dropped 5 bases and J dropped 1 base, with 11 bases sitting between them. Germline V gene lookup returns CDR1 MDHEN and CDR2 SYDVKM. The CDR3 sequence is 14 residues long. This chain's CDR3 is CASSNGLRNTEAFF. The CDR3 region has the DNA TGTGCCAGCAGTAACGGACTGAGGAACACTGAAGCTTTCTTT. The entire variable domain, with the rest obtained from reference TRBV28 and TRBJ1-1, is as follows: DVKVTQSSRYLVKRTGEKVFLECVQDMDHENMFWYRQDPGLGLRLIYFSYDVKMKEKGDIPEGYSVSREKKERFSLILESASTNQTSMYLCASSNGLRNTEAFFGQGTRLTVV.

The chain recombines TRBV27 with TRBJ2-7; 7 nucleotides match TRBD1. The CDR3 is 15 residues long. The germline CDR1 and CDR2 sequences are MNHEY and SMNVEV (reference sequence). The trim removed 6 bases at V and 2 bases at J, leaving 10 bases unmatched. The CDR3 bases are TGTGCCAGCAGCCGGACCGACAGGGATACCTACGAGCAGTACTTC. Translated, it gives CASSRTDRDTYEQYF.

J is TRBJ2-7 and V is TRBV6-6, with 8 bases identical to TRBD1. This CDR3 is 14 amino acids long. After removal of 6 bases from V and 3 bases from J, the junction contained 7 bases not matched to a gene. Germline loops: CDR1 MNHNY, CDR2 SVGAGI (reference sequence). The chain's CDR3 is CASSPGTGFYEQYF. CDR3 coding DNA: TGTGCCAGCAGCCCTGGGACAGGCTTCTACGAGCAGTACTTC.

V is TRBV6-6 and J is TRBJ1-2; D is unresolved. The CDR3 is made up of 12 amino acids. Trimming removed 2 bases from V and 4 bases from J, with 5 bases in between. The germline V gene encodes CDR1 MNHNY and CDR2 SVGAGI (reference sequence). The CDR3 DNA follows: TGTGCCAGCAGTTACGGGCGCTATGGCTACACCTTC. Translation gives CASSYGRYGYTF.

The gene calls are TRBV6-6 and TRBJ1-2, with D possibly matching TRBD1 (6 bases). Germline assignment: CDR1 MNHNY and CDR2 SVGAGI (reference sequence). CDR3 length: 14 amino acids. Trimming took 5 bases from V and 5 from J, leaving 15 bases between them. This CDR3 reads CASSPLGGEYGYTF. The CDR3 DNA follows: TGTGCCAGCAGTCCCCTAGGGGGAGAGTATGGCTACACCTTC.